This TCR beta chain is drawn from a study of T-cell reconstitution after alpha-beta-depleted transplantation in children. The junction had 8 bases not matched to a gene; V was cut back by 1 base and J by 5 bases. The CDR3 extends over 17 amino acids. Germline CDR1 and CDR2: SGDLS and YYNGEE. TCRbeta library preparation incorporated unique molecular identifiers. From the PCR reads, TCRdb called clonotypes with MiXCR, one entry per CDR3 protein. The sample holds 150,000 to 250,000 distinct CDR3 sequences; roughly 15% are singletons and the top ten take about 13%. V gene TRBV9 combines with J gene TRBJ2-2; 10 bases fit TRBD1. The TCR sequence derives from a human donor who donated a stem cell graft to a child with acute lymphoblastic leukemia. Sequencing used PBMCs from the stem cell graft donor, obtained from the stem cell graft. CDR3 sequence: CASSVRGDRGSTGELFF. Here the CDR3 DNA reads TGTGCCAGCAGCGTACGGGGGGACAGGGGTTCGACCGGGGAGCTGTTTTTT.